Included here is one T cell receptor beta chain sequence, with context. Its antigen is unidentified. From germline, CDR1 is LNHDA and CDR2 SQIVND (reference sequence). CDR3 length: 13 amino acids. The ends were cut back, 5 bases at V and 4 bases at J, with 11 bases in the middle. This sample stems from a study of vaccination effects on CD4 cells after COVID-19. Sequencing was performed with immunoSEQ multiplex PCR; in TCRdb, only in-frame clones are kept and a portion is missing. The table includes about 65,000 clones, around 77% detected once. Antigen-specific CD4+ T cells expanded by the ViraFEST assay with viral peptide pools were then sequenced. Isolating CD4+ T cells followed around nine days of culture. The healthy vaccine recipients, who had no prior SARS-CoV-2 infection, showed negative nucleocapsid antibodies. It was with around 9.9 IU/ml IL-2 and about 10 ug/ml peptides that 1.5 million to 2.5 million PBMC per well were cultured. Each culture had half its medium swapped for IL-2 medium on days 3 and 7.

Findings and caveats of the study: Clones from infection and from vaccination both contracted markedly late after vaccination.

The chain carries TRBV19 and TRBJ2-5; D is tentatively TRBD1 or TRBD2 (5 bases each). The material sequenced was CD4+ T cells from PBMCs cultured with HCoV-NL63 spike peptides, taken before COVID-19 vaccination. The receptor was derived from a human donor who received a COVID-19 vaccine. The DNA of the CDR3 is TGTGCCAGTAGTGTCTCAGGGAGAGAGACCCAGTACTTC. Translating it yields CASSVSGRETQYF.